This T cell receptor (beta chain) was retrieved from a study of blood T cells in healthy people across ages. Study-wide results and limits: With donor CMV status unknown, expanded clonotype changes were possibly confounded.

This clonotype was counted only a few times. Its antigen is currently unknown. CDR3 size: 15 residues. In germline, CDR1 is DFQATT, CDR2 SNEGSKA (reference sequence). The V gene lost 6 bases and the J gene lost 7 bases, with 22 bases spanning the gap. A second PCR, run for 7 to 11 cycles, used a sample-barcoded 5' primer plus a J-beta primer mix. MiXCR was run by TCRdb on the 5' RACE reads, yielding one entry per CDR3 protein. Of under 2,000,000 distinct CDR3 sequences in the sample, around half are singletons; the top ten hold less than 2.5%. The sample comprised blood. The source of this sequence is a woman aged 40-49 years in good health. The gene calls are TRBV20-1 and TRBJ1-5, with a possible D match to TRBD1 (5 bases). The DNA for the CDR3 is TGCAGTGCCATTGAATCGGCAGGGAAGCGGCAGCCCCAGCATTTT. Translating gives CSAIESAGKRQPQHF.